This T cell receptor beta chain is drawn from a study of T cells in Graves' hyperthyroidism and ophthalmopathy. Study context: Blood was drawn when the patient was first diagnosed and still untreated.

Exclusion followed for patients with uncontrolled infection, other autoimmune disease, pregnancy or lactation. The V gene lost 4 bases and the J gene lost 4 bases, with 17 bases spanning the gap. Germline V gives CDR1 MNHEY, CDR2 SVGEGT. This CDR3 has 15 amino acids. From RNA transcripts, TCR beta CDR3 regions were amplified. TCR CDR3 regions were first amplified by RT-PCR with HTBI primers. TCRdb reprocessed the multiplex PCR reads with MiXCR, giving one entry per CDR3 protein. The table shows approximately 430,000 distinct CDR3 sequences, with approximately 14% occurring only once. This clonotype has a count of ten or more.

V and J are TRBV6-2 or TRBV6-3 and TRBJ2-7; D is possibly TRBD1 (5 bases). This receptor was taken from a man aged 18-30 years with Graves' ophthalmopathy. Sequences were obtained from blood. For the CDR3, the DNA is TGTGCCAGCAGTTCAGACAGCGCGATTCGTTACGAGCAGTACTTC. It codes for CASSSDSAIRYEQYF.